These T cell receptor beta chains were read from a single sample in a study of shared clonotypes between healthy human individuals. Profiling relied on immunoSEQ multiplex PCR, and the TCRdb table lists in-frame clones only, not all of them. The sample yields more than 1.2 million clones, 98% seen once. What was sequenced was naive CD4+ T cells sorted from blood. The receptors here all came from a man aged 25 to 45 in good health. CDR3s include the opening cysteine and the closing phenylalanine or tryptophan. Fields, in order: clone size, J gene, D gene, V gene, CDR3 protein, CDR3 DNA. A D gene is named only where the DNA matches it firmly. Size is omitted from some rows. Given values are once, few, many or a class for expanded clones.

NA TRBJ2-2 NA TRBV18 CASSPPVVLANTGELFF TGTGCCAGCTCACCACCTGTCGTTCTGGCGAACACCGGGGAGCTGTTTTTT
NA TRBJ2-3 NA TRBV7-3 CASSFVGSTDTQYF TGTGCCAGCAGCTTTGTCGGTAGCACAGATACGCAGTATTTT
NA TRBJ2-2 NA TRBV5-4 CASSFGSAYTGELFF TGTGCCAGCAGCTTTGGCAGTGCCTACACCGGGGAGCTGTTTTTT
NA TRBJ2-1 NA TRBV19 CASSTNRVNEQFF TGTGCCAGTAGTACAAATAGGGTGAATGAGCAGTTCTTC
NA TRBJ2-7 NA TRBV20-1 CSARVLYEQYF TGCAGTGCTAGAGTACTCTACGAGCAGTACTTC
NA TRBJ2-7 TRBD1 TRBV15 CATSRDGTGGYEQYF TGTGCCACCAGCAGAGACGGGACAGGGGGCTACGAGCAGTACTTC
NA TRBJ2-4 NA TRBV9 CASSVVGENIQYF TGTGCCAGCAGCGTAGTTGGAGAGAACATTCAGTACTTC
NA TRBJ2-3 NA TRBV7-2 CASSLYSGADTQYF TGTGCCAGCAGCTTATATAGTGGCGCAGATACGCAGTATTTT
NA TRBJ2-1 NA TRBV30 CAWSGAEYNEQFF TGTGCCTGGAGTGGGGCGGAGTACAATGAGCAGTTCTTC
NA TRBJ2-7 TRBD2 TRBV6-1 CASSLYLAGAYEQYF TGTGCCAGCAGCCTTTACTTAGCGGGAGCCTACGAGCAGTACTTC
NA TRBJ2-1 TRBD2 TRBV7-9 CASSLKEREGYNEQFF TGTGCCAGCAGCTTAAAGGAGCGGGAGGGCTACAATGAGCAGTTCTTC
NA TRBJ2-7 NA TRBV2 CASSEAPEKRYF TGTGCCAGCAGTGAAGCACCCGAAAAGCGGTACTTC
NA TRBJ2-1 TRBD2 TRBV7-2 CASSFSPGGRGGDEQFF TGTGCCAGCAGCTTTTCCCCAGGCGGGAGGGGAGGCGATGAGCAGTTCTTC
NA TRBJ2-7 NA TRBV28 CASSVTNYEQYF TGTGCCAGCAGTGTCACAAACTACGAGCAGTACTTC
NA TRBJ2-1 NA TRBV5-5 CASSLSGAGEQFF TGTGCCAGCAGCTTGTCAGGGGCCGGTGAGCAGTTCTTC
NA TRBJ1-1 TRBD1 TRBV9 CASSPRTGGMSEAFF TGTGCCAGCAGCCCCAGGACAGGGGGAATGTCTGAAGCTTTCTTT
NA TRBJ2-1 TRBD1 TRBV5-1 CASVQGSQPSYNEQFF TGCGCCAGCGTACAGGGGTCTCAACCCTCCTACAATGAGCAGTTCTTC
once TRBJ2-7 NA TRBV28 CASSFLTHSYEQYF TGTGCCAGCAGTTTTTTAACCCACTCCTACGAGCAGTACTTC
NA TRBJ2-7 NA TRBV5-5 CASSLVGTVSYEQYF TGTGCCAGCAGCTTGGTCGGGACGGTCTCCTACGAGCAGTACTTC
NA TRBJ2-7 TRBD1 TRBV18 CASSPPSGQGGEQYF TGTGCCAGCTCACCACCGTCGGGACAGGGAGGCGAGCAGTACTTC
few TRBJ2-5 NA TRBV2 CASSDRDGETQYF TGTGCCAGCAGTGACAGGGACGGGGAGACCCAGTACTTC
NA TRBJ1-1 NA TRBV27 CASITDGQTNTEAFF TGTGCCAGCATTACGGACGGCCAAACGAACACTGAAGCTTTCTTT
once TRBJ1-1 TRBD1 TRBV7-9 CASSLTRGRTRGTEAFF TGTGCCAGCAGCTTAACCAGGGGGCGGACGCGAGGCACTGAAGCTTTCTTT
NA TRBJ1-4 NA TRBV7-8 CASSRNRDGEKLFF TGTGCCAGCAGCCGAAACAGGGACGGAGAAAAACTGTTTTTT